The rows below give T cell receptor beta chains drawn from one sample of a study of blood T cell repertoires in COVID-19. Produced via immunoSEQ multiplex PCR; TCRdb's table is partial and in-frame only. The table includes about 55,000 clones, over 80% detected once. Sequencing input: peripheral blood. These TCRs come from an older woman with acute or convalescent COVID-19. The CDR3 runs from the conserved cysteine through the conserved F or W. The D gene is left open where the match is weak. Rows may omit the clone size; those that give it use once, few, many or a size class.

j_gene,abundance,v_gene,len,d_gene,CDR3nt,CDR3aa
TRBJ2-7,NA,TRBV13,14,TRBD1,TGTGCCAGCAGCTCTGGACAGGGGGCCTACGAGCAGTACTTC,CASSSGQGAYEQYF
TRBJ1-6,NA,TRBV27,13,NA,TGTGCCAGCAGTTACTCCTCGGGATCACCCCTCCACTTT,CASSYSSGSPLHF
TRBJ1-2,NA,TRBV6-5,13,TRBD1,TGTGCCAGCTCCGGGACAGGGAACTATGGCTACACCTTC,CASSGTGNYGYTF
TRBJ2-1,NA,TRBV6-2/TRBV6-3,16,TRBD2,TGTGCCAGCAGTTATAAGGGACTAGTAGTCTTCAATGAGCAGTTCTTC,CASSYKGLVVFNEQFF
TRBJ2-7,NA,TRBV11-2,14,NA,TGTGCCAGCAGCTTAGCTAGACAGACCTACGAGCAGTACTTC,CASSLARQTYEQYF
TRBJ2-7,few,TRBV6-2/TRBV6-3,15,TRBD1,TGTGCCAGCAGTCCGACGGGACAGGGATTCTACGAGCAGTACTTC,CASSPTGQGFYEQYF
TRBJ1-2,NA,TRBV19,16,NA,TGTGCCAGTAGTATAGGGCGGCAGAAGTCTAACTATGGCTACACCTTC,CASSIGRQKSNYGYTF
TRBJ2-1,once,TRBV20-1,18,TRBD2,TGCAGTGCTAGTGGGTGGACTAGCGGGGTAAGCTCCTACAATGAGCAGTTCTTC,CSASGWTSGVSSYNEQFF
TRBJ2-3,NA,TRBV19,17,TRBD2,TGTGCCAGTAGTATAACTAGCGGGAGTGGTGGCACAGATACGCAGTATTTT,CASSITSGSGGTDTQYF
TRBJ1-2,few,TRBV3-1/TRBV3-2,15,NA,TGTGCCAGCAGCCAAGCCCAGGGCCCTAACTATGGCTACACCTTC,CASSQAQGPNYGYTF
TRBJ2-3,once,TRBV7-9,16,TRBD2,TGTGCCAGCAGCTTAGGACTAGCGGCGAACACAGATACGCAGTATTTT,CASSLGLAANTDTQYF
TRBJ1-6,NA,TRBV25-1,13,TRBD1,TGTGCCAGCCGTCGACAGGGGAGTTCACCCCTCCACTTT,CASRRQGSSPLHF
TRBJ1-2,NA,TRBV7-9,16,TRBD1,TGTGCCAGCAGCTACGACTCCGGGACAGGGAACTATGGCTACACCTTC,CASSYDSGTGNYGYTF
TRBJ1-2,medium-sized,TRBV28,17,NA,TGTGCCAGCAGAGCCGTACAGGGAGCTGAATGGAACTATGGCTACACCTTC,CASRAVQGAEWNYGYTF
TRBJ1-1,NA,TRBV12-3/TRBV12-4,13,NA,TGTGCCAGCACTACAGGAGTGCACACTGAAGCTTTCTTT,CASTTGVHTEAFF
TRBJ1-3,NA,TRBV29-1,16,NA,TGCAGCGTCACCGAGATGAGTCTTATTTCTGGAAACACCATATATTTT,CSVTEMSLISGNTIYF
TRBJ2-5,once,TRBV18,14,TRBD1,TGTGCCAGCTCAAGGGGACAGCACCAAGAGACCCAGTACTTC,CASSRGQHQETQYF
TRBJ2-5,NA,TRBV7-2,16,TRBD2,TGTGCCAGCAGCTTATTGGCGGGGGGGCTGTGGGAGACCCAGTACTTC,CASSLLAGGLWETQYF
TRBJ1-1,NA,TRBV28,15,NA,TGTGCCAGCAGTCCCCCCGGCGGGCAGAACACTGAAGCTTTCTTT,CASSPPGGQNTEAFF
TRBJ2-2,NA,TRBV28,13,NA,TGTGCCAGCAGCCTCATCAGAGGCGGGGAGCTGTTTTTT,CASSLIRGGELFF
TRBJ2-7,NA,TRBV30,16,NA,TGTGCCTGGACCGGACAGTTTTTGACACCTCCCTACGAGCAGTACTTC,CAWTGQFLTPPYEQYF
TRBJ1-5,NA,TRBV23-1,16,NA,TGCGCCAGCAGTCATCCCGAGGGGGGGATAAGTCAGCCCCAGCATTTT,CASSHPEGGISQPQHF
TRBJ1-6,NA,TRBV5-1,16,NA,TGCGCCAGCAGCCCCATCGGGCAGGGTCGGAATTCACCCCTCCACTTT,CASSPIGQGRNSPLHF
TRBJ2-7,few,TRBV7-9,13,NA,TGTGCCAGCAGCTTAGCGACATCAGGGGAGCAGTACTTC,CASSLATSGEQYF
TRBJ1-2,NA,TRBV2,12,NA,TGTGCCAGCAGTGAACAGGGCTATGGCTACACCTTC,CASSEQGYGYTF
TRBJ2-7,NA,TRBV12-1,12,NA,TGTGCCAGCAGCCCCCGCTCCTACGAGCAGTACTTC,CASSPRSYEQYF
TRBJ1-5,NA,TRBV6-5,15,NA,TGTGCCAGCAGTAGAGTGGGAGGAAGCAATCAGCCCCAGCATTTT,CASSRVGGSNQPQHF
TRBJ1-5,NA,TRBV6-5,15,NA,TGTGCCAGCAGTCTCCAAACAGTCTCTAATCAGCCCCAGCATTTT,CASSLQTVSNQPQHF
TRBJ2-1,NA,TRBV2,15,TRBD1,TGTGCCAGCAGTGTCTTGGGGACAGCTCATGGTGAGCAGTTCTTC,CASSVLGTAHGEQFF
TRBJ2-2,NA,TRBV7-9,16,NA,TGTGCCAGCAGCTTACTGGGCGTGGACACTACCGGGGAGCTGTTTTTT,CASSLLGVDTTGELFF
TRBJ1-2,NA,TRBV27,13,NA,TGTGCCAGCAGTCCCGACAGTCGCAATGGCTACACCTTC,CASSPDSRNGYTF
TRBJ2-7,NA,TRBV29-1,12,NA,TGCAGCTACGCGGGTTTGTCCTACGAGCAGTACTTC,CSYAGLSYEQYF
TRBJ2-7,NA,TRBV7-8,16,TRBD1,TGTGCCAGCAGCTCTGGACAGGCCAGGGAGTCCTACGAGCAGTACTTC,CASSSGQARESYEQYF
TRBJ2-3,NA,TRBV15,14,TRBD2,TGTGCCACCACGGCGGGGCGGGGGACAGATACGCAGTATTTT,CATTAGRGTDTQYF
TRBJ2-1,NA,TRBV24-1,21,TRBD2,TGTGCCACCAGTGACTCTGCCCGCCCCGGGACTAGCGGGAAGGGCTACAATGAGCAGTTCTTC,CATSDSARPGTSGKGYNEQFF
TRBJ2-7,NA,TRBV18,14,NA,TGTGCCAGCTCACCACCGTCCAGGGCCTACGAGCAGTACTTC,CASSPPSRAYEQYF
TRBJ1-2,NA,TRBV5-6,15,TRBD1,TGTGCCAGCAGCTTGGCCGCAGGGGGCGGCTATGGCTACACCTTC,CASSLAAGGGYGYTF
TRBJ1-5,NA,TRBV27,14,TRBD1,TGTGCCAGCAGGGGTACAGGGGTTTATCAGCCCCAGCATTTT,CASRGTGVYQPQHF
TRBJ2-1,NA,TRBV15,14,NA,TGTGCCACCTCCCTCCTCTACTCCTACAATGAGCAGTTCTTC,CATSLLYSYNEQFF
TRBJ2-1,NA,TRBV30,15,NA,TGTGCCTGGAGCCCGTCGCGCGGGTTCTTCAATGAGCAGTTCTTC,CAWSPSRGFFNEQFF
TRBJ1-1,NA,TRBV6-2/TRBV6-3,15,TRBD1,TGTGCCAGCAGTATACAGGACAGGGCTAACACTGAAGCTTTCTTT,CASSIQDRANTEAFF
TRBJ1-2,NA,TRBV12-3/TRBV12-4,12,NA,TGTGCCAGCAGCTGGGACACATATGGCTACACCTTC,CASSWDTYGYTF
TRBJ2-7,few,TRBV7-2,15,NA,TGTGCCAGCAGCTTAGCGGCGGGGGCGACCTACGAGCAGTACTTC,CASSLAAGATYEQYF
TRBJ2-7,few,TRBV7-9,16,TRBD2,TGTGCCAGCAGCTCCCGGACTAGCGGGGGTACCTACGAGCAGTACTTC,CASSSRTSGGTYEQYF
TRBJ1-1,few,TRBV28,13,NA,TGTGCCAGCACTGTAATTATGAACACTGAAGCTTTCTTT,CASTVIMNTEAFF